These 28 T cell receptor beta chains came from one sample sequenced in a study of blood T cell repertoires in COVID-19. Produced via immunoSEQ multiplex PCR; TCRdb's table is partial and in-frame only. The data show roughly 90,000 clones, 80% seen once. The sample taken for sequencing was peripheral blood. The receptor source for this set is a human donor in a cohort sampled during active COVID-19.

CDR3 protein: CASSYSFQAEGYTF. In nucleotides, the CDR3 is TGTGCCAGCAGTTACTCATTCCAGGCCGAGGGCTACACCTTC. The V and J genes are TRBV6-5 and TRBJ1-2; D remains unclear. The V end was cut by 0 bases, the J end by 8 bases, with 13 bases between. CDR3 length equals 14 residues. Germline CDR1 and CDR2: MNHEY and SVGAGI.

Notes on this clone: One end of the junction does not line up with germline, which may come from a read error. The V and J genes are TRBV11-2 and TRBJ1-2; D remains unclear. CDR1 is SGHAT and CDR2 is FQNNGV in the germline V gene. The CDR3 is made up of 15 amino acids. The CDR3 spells CASSLEFNVNYSYTF. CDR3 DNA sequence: TGTGCCAGCAGCTTAGAGTTCAACGTTAACTATAGCTACACCTTC.

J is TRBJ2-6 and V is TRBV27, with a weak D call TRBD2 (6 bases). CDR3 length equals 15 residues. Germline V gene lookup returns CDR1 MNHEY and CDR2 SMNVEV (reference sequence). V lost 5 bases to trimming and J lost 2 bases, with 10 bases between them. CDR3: CASSIWGAGANVLTF. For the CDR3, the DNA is TGTGCCAGCAGTATCTGGGGGGCTGGGGCCAACGTCCTGACTTTC.

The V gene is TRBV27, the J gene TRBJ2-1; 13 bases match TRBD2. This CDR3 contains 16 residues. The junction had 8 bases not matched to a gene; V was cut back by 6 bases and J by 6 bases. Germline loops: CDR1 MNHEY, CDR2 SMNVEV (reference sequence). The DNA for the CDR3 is TGTGCCAGCAGAATGTGGGGACTAGCGGGACCCAATGAGCAGTTCTTC. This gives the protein CASRMWGLAGPNEQFF.

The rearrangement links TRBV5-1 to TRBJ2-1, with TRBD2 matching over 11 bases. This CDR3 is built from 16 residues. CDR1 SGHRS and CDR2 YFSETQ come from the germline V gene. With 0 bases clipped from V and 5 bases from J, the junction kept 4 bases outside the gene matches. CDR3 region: CASSLVSGRADNEQFF. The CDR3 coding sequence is TGCGCCAGCAGCTTGGTTAGCGGGAGGGCGGACAATGAGCAGTTCTTC. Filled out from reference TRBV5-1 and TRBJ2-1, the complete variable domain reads KAGVTQTPRYLIKTRGQQVTLSCSPISGHRSVSWYQQTPGQGLQFLFEYFSETQRNKGNFPGRFSGRQFSNSRSEMNVSTLELGDSALYLCASSLVSGRADNEQFFGPGTRLTVL.

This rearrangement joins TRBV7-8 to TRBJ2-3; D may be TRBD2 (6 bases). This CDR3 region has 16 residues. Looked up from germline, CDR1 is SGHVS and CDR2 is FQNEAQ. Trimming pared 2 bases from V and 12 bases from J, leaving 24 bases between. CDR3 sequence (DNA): TGTGCCAGCAGCTTATATAGCTCAACCCTGGGGGGTTTACAGTATTTT. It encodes CASSLYSSTLGGLQYF.

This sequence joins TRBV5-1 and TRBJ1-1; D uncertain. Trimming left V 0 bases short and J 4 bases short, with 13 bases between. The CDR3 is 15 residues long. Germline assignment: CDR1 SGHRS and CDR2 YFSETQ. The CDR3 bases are TGCGCCAGCAGCTTGGTGGGAGGTTCGGGCACTGAAGCTTTCTTT. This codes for CASSLVGGSGTEAFF.

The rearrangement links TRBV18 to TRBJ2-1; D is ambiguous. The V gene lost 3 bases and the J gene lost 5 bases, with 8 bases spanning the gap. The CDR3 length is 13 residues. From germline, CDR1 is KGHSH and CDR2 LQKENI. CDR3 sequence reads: CASSPDTHNEQFF. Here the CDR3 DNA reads TGTGCCAGCTCACCCGACACCCACAATGAGCAGTTCTTC.

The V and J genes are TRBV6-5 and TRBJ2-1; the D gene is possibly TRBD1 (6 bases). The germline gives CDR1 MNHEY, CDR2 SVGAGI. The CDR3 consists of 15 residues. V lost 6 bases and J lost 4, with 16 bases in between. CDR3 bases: TGTGCCAGCAGATCCCAGGGGTCTGGTTACAATGAGCAGTTCTTC. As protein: CASRSQGSGYNEQFF.

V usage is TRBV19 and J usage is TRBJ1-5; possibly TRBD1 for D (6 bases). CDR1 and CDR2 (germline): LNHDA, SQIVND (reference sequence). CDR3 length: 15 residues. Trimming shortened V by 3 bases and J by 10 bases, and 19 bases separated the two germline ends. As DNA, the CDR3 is TGTGCCAGTAGTATTAAGCTGGGGGCAGAGGGACCCCAGCATTTT. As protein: CASSIKLGAEGPQHF.

For the CDR3, the DNA is TGTGCCAGTCAGGACAGGGGAGATCAGCCCCAGCATTTT. Protein: CASQDRGDQPQHF. V usage is TRBV19 and J usage is TRBJ1-5; TRBD1 agrees at 9 bases. This CDR3 has 13 amino acids. The germline V gene has CDR1 LNHDA and CDR2 SQIVND (reference sequence). The V and J ends lost 8 bases and 5 bases, in that order; junction bases with no gene match: 4.

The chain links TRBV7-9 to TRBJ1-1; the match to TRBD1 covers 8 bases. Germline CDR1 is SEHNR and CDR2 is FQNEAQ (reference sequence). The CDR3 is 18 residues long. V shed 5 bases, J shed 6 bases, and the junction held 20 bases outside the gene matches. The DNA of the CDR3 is TGTGCCAGCAGCGTAGAGTTCACCGACAGGGGATTTTGGCCTGAAGCTTTCTTT. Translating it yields CASSVEFTDRGFWPEAFF.

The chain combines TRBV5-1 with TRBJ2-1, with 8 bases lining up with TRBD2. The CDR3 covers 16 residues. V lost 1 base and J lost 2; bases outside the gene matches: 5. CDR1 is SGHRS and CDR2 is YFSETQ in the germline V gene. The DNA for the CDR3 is TGCGCCAGCAGCTTGACCGGGAGGGCTCCCTACAATGAGCAGTTCTTC. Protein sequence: CASSLTGRAPYNEQFF.

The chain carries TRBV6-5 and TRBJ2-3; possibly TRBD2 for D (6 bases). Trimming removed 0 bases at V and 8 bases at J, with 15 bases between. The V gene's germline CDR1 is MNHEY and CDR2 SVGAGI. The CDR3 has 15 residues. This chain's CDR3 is CASSYSTTRAGTQYF. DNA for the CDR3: TGTGCCAGCAGTTACTCGACGACTAGAGCGGGTACGCAGTATTTT.

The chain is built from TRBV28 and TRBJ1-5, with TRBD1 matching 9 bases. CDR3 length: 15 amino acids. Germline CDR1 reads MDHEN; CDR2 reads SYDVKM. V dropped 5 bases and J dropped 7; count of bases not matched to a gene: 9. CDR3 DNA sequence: TGTGCCAGCAGTAGAGCGGGACAGGGAGACCAGCCCCAGCATTTT. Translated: CASSRAGQGDQPQHF.

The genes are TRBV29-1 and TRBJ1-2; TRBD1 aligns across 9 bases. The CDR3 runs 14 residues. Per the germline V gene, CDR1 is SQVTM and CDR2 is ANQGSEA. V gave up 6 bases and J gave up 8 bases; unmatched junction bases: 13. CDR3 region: CSVYFLQGAQGYTF. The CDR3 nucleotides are TGCAGCGTCTACTTTCTACAGGGGGCGCAGGGCTACACCTTC.

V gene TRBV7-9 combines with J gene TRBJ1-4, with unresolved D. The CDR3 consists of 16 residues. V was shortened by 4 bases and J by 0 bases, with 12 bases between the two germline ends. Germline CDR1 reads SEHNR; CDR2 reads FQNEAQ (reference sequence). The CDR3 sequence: CASSYDHYATNEKLFF. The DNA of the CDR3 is TGTGCCAGCAGCTACGACCACTACGCAACTAATGAAAAACTGTTTTTT.

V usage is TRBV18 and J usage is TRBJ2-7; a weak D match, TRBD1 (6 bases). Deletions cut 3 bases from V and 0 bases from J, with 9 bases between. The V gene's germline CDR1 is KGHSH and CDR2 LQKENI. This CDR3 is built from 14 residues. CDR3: CASSPDSSSYEQYF. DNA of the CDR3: TGTGCCAGCTCACCGGACAGTAGCTCCTACGAGCAGTACTTC.

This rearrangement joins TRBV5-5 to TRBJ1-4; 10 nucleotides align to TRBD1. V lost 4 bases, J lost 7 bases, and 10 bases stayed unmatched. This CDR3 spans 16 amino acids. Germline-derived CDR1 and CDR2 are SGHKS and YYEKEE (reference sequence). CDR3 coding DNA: TGTGCCAGCAGCAATCACACCGGGACAGGGGTTGAAAAACTGTTTTTT. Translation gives CASSNHTGTGVEKLFF.

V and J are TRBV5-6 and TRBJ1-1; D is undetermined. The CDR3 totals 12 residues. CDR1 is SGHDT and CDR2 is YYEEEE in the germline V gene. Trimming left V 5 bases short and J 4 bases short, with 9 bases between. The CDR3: CASRHGGTEAFF. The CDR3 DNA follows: TGTGCCAGCAGGCATGGAGGCACTGAAGCTTTCTTT.

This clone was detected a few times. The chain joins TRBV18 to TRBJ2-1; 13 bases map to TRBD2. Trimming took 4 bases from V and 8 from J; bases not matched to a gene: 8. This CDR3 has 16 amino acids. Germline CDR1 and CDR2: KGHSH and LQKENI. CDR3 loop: CASSLTSGGATDEQFF. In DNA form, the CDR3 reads TGTGCCAGCTCACTTACTAGCGGGGGGGCCACAGATGAGCAGTTCTTC.

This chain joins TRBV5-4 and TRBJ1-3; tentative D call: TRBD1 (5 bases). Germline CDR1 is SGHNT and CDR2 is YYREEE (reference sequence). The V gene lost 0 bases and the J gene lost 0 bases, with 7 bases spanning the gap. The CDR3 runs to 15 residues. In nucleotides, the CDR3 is TGTGCCAGCAGCTTGGCAGGGCACTCTGGAAACACCATATATTTT. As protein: CASSLAGHSGNTIYF.

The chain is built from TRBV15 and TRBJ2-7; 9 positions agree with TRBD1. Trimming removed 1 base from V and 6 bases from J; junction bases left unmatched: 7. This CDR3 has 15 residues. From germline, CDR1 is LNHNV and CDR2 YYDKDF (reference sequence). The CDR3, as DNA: TGTGCCACCAGCAGAGTGAAGGGACAGGGTTTCGAGCAGTACTTC. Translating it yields CATSRVKGQGFEQYF.

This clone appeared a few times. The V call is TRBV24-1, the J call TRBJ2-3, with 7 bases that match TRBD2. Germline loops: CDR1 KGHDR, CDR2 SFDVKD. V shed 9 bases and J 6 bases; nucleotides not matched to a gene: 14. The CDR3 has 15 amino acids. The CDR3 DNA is TGTGCCACCGAGGCTAGCGGCCCCCCCCTGGATACGCAGTATTTT. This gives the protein CATEASGPPLDTQYF.

This CDR3 is CASRPGTSDTEAFF. CDR3 bases: TGTGCCAGTAGGCCGGGAACGTCGGACACTGAAGCTTTCTTT. V gene TRBV19 combines with J gene TRBJ1-1; D gene uncertain. V was trimmed by 6 bases and J by 3 bases, leaving 14 bases between them. The CDR3 consists of 14 residues. Germline CDR1 is LNHDA and CDR2 is SQIVND (reference sequence).

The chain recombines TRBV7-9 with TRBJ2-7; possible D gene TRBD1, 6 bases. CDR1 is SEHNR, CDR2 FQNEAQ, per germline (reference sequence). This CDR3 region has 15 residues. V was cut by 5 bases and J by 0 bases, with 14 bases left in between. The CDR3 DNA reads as TGTGCCAGCAGCCAAGGACAGTTGAGCTCCTACGAGCAGTACTTC. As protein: CASSQGQLSSYEQYF.

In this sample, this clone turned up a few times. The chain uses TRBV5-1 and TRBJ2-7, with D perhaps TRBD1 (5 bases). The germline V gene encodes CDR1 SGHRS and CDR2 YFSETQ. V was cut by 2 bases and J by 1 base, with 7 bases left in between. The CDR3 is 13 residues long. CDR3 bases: TGCGCCAGCAGCTTAACAGGATCCTACGAGCAGTACTTC. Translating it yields CASSLTGSYEQYF.

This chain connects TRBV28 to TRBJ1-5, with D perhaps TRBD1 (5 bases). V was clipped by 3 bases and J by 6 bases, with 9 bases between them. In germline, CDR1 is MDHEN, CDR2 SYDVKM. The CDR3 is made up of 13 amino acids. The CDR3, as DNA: TGTGCCAGCAGTTTTTTGGGGGGTCAGCCCCAGCATTTT. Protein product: CASSFLGGQPQHF.